Listed here are 27 T cell receptor beta chains from one sample, sequenced in a study of regulatory T cells in long-lasting Graves disease. Investigators prepared the TCR beta libraries by applying iRepertoire HTBI primers and Arm-PCR of CDR3 regions. TCRdb processed the multiplex PCR reads anew with MiXCR; each CDR3 protein has one entry. The sample yields 500,000 to 700,000 distinct CDR3 sequences, under 20% seen once. Time point defined: newly diagnosed GD, antithyroid drugs for less than 3 months. PBMC RNA was the source of the TCR library. Separately, the same data were catalogued under a study of T cells in Graves' hyperthyroidism and ophthalmopathy.

Source: peripheral blood mononuclear cells (PBMCs), taken at new diagnosis, from a patient treated with antithyroid drugs. The receptors were sampled from a woman aged 25 to 39 with Graves disease.

This clonotype appeared many times. This rearrangement joins TRBV20-1 to TRBJ2-3; D possibly corresponds to TRBD1 (6 bases). Germline loops: CDR1 DFQATT, CDR2 SNEGSKA (reference sequence). V gave up 5 bases and J gave up 9 bases, with 15 bases separating them. The CDR3 contains 12 residues. The CDR3 DNA is TGCAGTGCTTCCAATCAGGGGATAACGCAGTATTTT. Its translation: CSASNQGITQYF.

The rearrangement joins TRBV27 to TRBJ2-1; 12 positions match TRBD2. Unmatched junction bases numbered 3, after V lost 1 base and J lost 2 bases. The CDR3 extends over 17 amino acids. Looked up from germline, CDR1 is MNHEY and CDR2 is SMNVEV (reference sequence). The CDR3 loop is CASSLFGLAGTYNEQFF. As DNA, the CDR3 is TGTGCCAGCAGTTTATTCGGACTAGCGGGGACCTACAATGAGCAGTTCTTC.

There are many counts of this clonotype. The chain recombines TRBV12-3 or TRBV12-4 with TRBJ1-5, with 8 bases lining up with TRBD1. V was clipped by 7 bases and J by 3 bases; unmatched bases: 11. CDR3 length: 16 residues. As DNA, the CDR3 is TGTGCCAGCACTCTTCAAGGACAGGGCGCCAATCAGCCCCAGCATTTT. Translation: CASTLQGQGANQPQHF.

The chain uses TRBV12-3 or TRBV12-4 and TRBJ2-7, with 11 bases that match TRBD2. The CDR3 contains 14 residues. V shed 7 bases, J shed 4 bases, and the junction held 6 bases outside the gene matches. CDR3: CASTSGLAAYEQYF. DNA for the CDR3: TGTGCCAGCACCTCGGGACTAGCGGCTTACGAGCAGTACTTC.

This clonotype occurred many times. CDR3 coding DNA: TGTGCCAGCAGTACGGTTTTCAGGGGGCGTCCCGAGCAGTACTTC. Residues: CASSTVFRGRPEQYF. The chain carries TRBV28 and TRBJ2-7, with 8 bases aligning to TRBD1. CDR3 length equals 15 residues. The junction had 12 bases not matched to a gene; V was cut back by 5 bases and J by 6 bases. The germline gives CDR1 MDHEN, CDR2 SYDVKM. Using reference TRBV28 and TRBJ2-7 for the parts outside the CDR3, the full variable domain is DVKVTQSSRYLVKRTGEKVFLECVQDMDHENMFWYRQDPGLGLRLIYFSYDVKMKEKGDIPEGYSVSREKKERFSLILESASTNQTSMYLCASSTVFRGRPEQYFGPGTRLTVT.

This clonotype was counted a few times. The chain carries TRBV20-1 and TRBJ1-5; 7 nucleotides align to TRBD1. CDR1 and CDR2 from the germline V gene are DFQATT and SNEGSKA (reference sequence). The ends lost 2 bases at V and 9 bases at J; junction bases unmatched: 7. The CDR3 is 13 residues long. CDR3 sequence (DNA): TGCAGTGCTAGATCGACAGGGATGCTGCCCCAGCATTTT. Translating it yields CSARSTGMLPQHF.

Ten or more counts support this clonotype. The chain joins TRBV6-1 to TRBJ1-5, with D perhaps matching TRBD1 (5 bases). The CDR3 sequence is 15 residues long. V shed 1 base and J shed 4 bases, with 11 bases lying between them. Germline V gene lookup returns CDR1 MNHNS and CDR2 SASEGT. CDR3 DNA: TGTGCCAGCAGTGAAGGGACATCTAAAAATCAGCCCCAGCATTTT. It yields the protein CASSEGTSKNQPQHF.

V usage is TRBV5-6 and J usage is TRBJ2-7; tentative D call: TRBD1 (6 bases). The ends were cut back, 0 bases at V and 0 bases at J, with 19 bases in the middle. The CDR3 runs 18 residues. Germline V CDR1 and CDR2: SGHDT, YYEEEE. CDR3 loop: CASSLGEFLDSLSYEQYF. CDR3 coding DNA: TGTGCCAGCAGCTTGGGCGAGTTTCTGGACAGCCTCTCCTACGAGCAGTACTTC.

This clonotype was seen only a few times. The chain employs TRBV7-9 and TRBJ1-4, with D tentatively TRBD1 (5 bases). The V gene lost 5 bases and the J gene lost 8 bases, with 15 bases spanning the gap. Germline V gives CDR1 SEHNR, CDR2 FQNEAQ (reference sequence). The CDR3 is 14 amino acids. The CDR3 DNA sequence: TGTGCCAGCAGCCCGTACAAGGAGGGGGAAAAACTGTTTTTT. This gives the protein CASSPYKEGEKLFF.

This clonotype was counted ten times or more. The V and J genes are TRBV12-3 or TRBV12-4 and TRBJ2-3; 13 bases line up with TRBD2. The V and J ends lost 5 bases and 0 bases, in that order; junction bases with no gene match: 5. The CDR3 is made up of 17 amino acids. This CDR3 is CASSRTSGSPSTDTQYF. DNA of the CDR3: TGTGCCAGCAGTAGGACTAGCGGGAGTCCCAGCACAGATACGCAGTATTTT.

At least ten counts were recorded for this clonotype. CDR3 coding DNA: TGTGCCAGCAGCCTATACACCGGGGAGCTGTTTTTT. This encodes CASSLYTGELFF. V gene TRBV28 combines with J gene TRBJ2-2; D remains ambiguous. The germline V gene encodes CDR1 MDHEN and CDR2 SYDVKM. This CDR3 is built from 12 residues. Trimming stripped 6 bases from V and 3 bases from J, with 5 bases between.

This clonotype was counted between two and nine times. The chain has TRBV6-1 and TRBJ2-1; 9 nucleotides agree with TRBD2. CDR1 and CDR2 from the germline V gene are MNHNS and SASEGT. Unmatched junction bases numbered 10, after V lost 6 bases and J lost 1 base. This CDR3 region has 17 residues. The CDR3 loop reads CASRGASGTQSYNEQFF. In DNA form, the CDR3 reads TGTGCCAGCAGGGGGGCTAGCGGGACCCAATCCTACAATGAGCAGTTCTTC.

This clonotype was seen a few times. The V and J genes are TRBV3-1 and TRBJ1-2; D not certain. The CDR3 has 15 residues. Germline CDR1 is LGHDT and CDR2 is YNNKEL (reference sequence). Between the trimmed V and J ends, which lost 6 bases and 4 bases, there was a span of 18 bases. This CDR3 reads CASRPTRLWFYGYTF. Written as DNA, the CDR3 is TGTGCCAGCAGGCCGACGCGGCTTTGGTTCTATGGCTACACCTTC.

This clonotype was counted a few times. The chain employs TRBV7-2 and TRBJ2-7; D call uncertain. This CDR3 has 12 amino acids. Trimming took off 8 bases at V and 2 bases at J, with 10 bases between the two ends. Looked up from germline, CDR1 is SGHTA and CDR2 is FQGNSA. CDR3 in amino acids: CASGFRAYEQYF. The DNA of the CDR3 is TGTGCCAGCGGATTCCGGGCCTACGAGCAGTACTTC.

This clonotype was seen many times. The chain recombines TRBV28 with TRBJ2-6, with 8 bases matching TRBD1. CDR3 size: 15 residues. V shed 4 bases, J shed 2 bases, and the junction held 1 base outside the gene matches. CDR1 is MDHEN, CDR2 SYDVKM, per germline. CDR3 coding DNA: TGTGCCAGCAGTTCAGGGGGCGCTGGGGCCAACGTCCTGACTTTC. Translating gives CASSSGGAGANVLTF.

This clonotype was found many times. This chain links TRBV20-1 with TRBJ2-7; 10 nucleotides line up with TRBD2. This CDR3 region has 13 residues. Trimming at V came to 6 bases and at J to 2 bases, leaving 4 bases not matched to a gene. Germline CDR1 DFQATT, CDR2 SNEGSKA (reference sequence). CDR3 loop: CSAVLAGAYEQYF. As DNA, the CDR3 is TGCAGTGCCGTTCTAGCGGGGGCCTACGAGCAGTACTTC.

This clonotype was picked up many times. V and J are TRBV7-6 and TRBJ2-4, with TRBD2 identical over 10 bases. CDR1 is SGHVS, CDR2 FNYEAQ, per germline. V shed 1 base and J 6 bases; nucleotides not matched to a gene: 6. This CDR3 is 16 amino acids long. CDR3 in DNA: TGTGCCAGCAGCTTAGAGTCTAGCGGGGGTCTAAACATTCAGTACTTC. Translating gives CASSLESSGGLNIQYF.

CDR3 residues: CSARGQGEQPQHF. CDR3 coding DNA: TGCAGTGCTAGAGGGCAGGGGGAACAGCCCCAGCATTTT. The genes are TRBV20-1 and TRBJ1-5; 7 bases map to TRBD1. Per germline, CDR1 DFQATT and CDR2 SNEGSKA (reference sequence). V lost 1 base, J lost 7 bases, and 4 bases stayed unmatched. The CDR3 consists of 13 residues.

The V gene is TRBV28, the J gene TRBJ2-7; no firm D call. Germline assignment: CDR1 MDHEN and CDR2 SYDVKM. Trimming left V 10 bases short and J 0 bases short, with 16 bases between. This CDR3 has 14 amino acids. The DNA of the CDR3 is TGTGCCACCCGGAACCGCTTTAGCTCCTACGAGCAGTACTTC. This codes for CATRNRFSSYEQYF.

This clonotype was detected only a few times. The rearrangement links TRBV20-1 to TRBJ2-7, with a possible D match to TRBD2 (7 bases). The V end lost 6 bases, the J end lost 0 bases, and 15 bases lay between the germline ends. CDR3 length: 14 amino acids. The V gene's germline CDR1 is DFQATT and CDR2 SNEGSKA (reference sequence). CDR3 DNA: TGCAGTGCCACCGGGGGGCAGAGCTCCTACGAGCAGTACTTC. It codes for CSATGGQSSYEQYF.

The chain has TRBV5-1 and TRBJ1-2, with 8 bases lining up with TRBD1. V lost 3 bases, J lost 1 base, and 5 bases stayed unmatched. This CDR3 is built from 15 residues. Germline-derived CDR1 and CDR2 are SGHRS and YFSETQ. The CDR3 bases are TGCGCCAGCAGCTCGACAGGGGACCTTAACTATGGCTACACCTTC. This sequence encodes CASSSTGDLNYGYTF.

The DNA for the CDR3 is TGTGCCAGCAGTCGGCAGGGGACAGAGACCCAGTACTTC. Encoded protein: CASSRQGTETQYF. This rearrangement joins TRBV5-4 to TRBJ2-5, with D possibly being TRBD1 (6 bases). V lost 5 bases and J 4 bases, leaving 12 bases between the germline ends. Germline V CDR1 and CDR2: SGHNT, YYREEE (reference sequence). This CDR3 spans 13 amino acids.

This clonotype was observed many times. The rearrangement joins TRBV2 to TRBJ2-3; D is undetermined. This CDR3 is 15 amino acids long. Per germline, CDR1 SNHLY and CDR2 FYNNEI. With 4 bases removed from V and 1 base from J, the gap between germline ends came to 12 bases. The CDR3 coding sequence is TGTGCCAGCAGTGCGAGATATGGGGGCACAGATACGCAGTATTTT. This encodes CASSARYGGTDTQYF.

This clonotype has at least ten counts. The chain recombines TRBV2 with TRBJ2-4; D not certain. Germline V CDR1 and CDR2: SNHLY, FYNNEI. The V gene lost 6 bases and the J gene lost 5 bases, with 5 bases spanning the gap. This CDR3 has 11 amino acids. CDR3: CASSYQNIQYF. The DNA for the CDR3 is TGTGCCAGCAGCTACCAAAACATTCAGTACTTC. The full variable domain, completed using reference TRBV2 and TRBJ2-4, is EPEVTQTPSHQVTQMGQEVILRCVPISNHLYFYWYRQILGQKVEFLVSFYNNEISEKSEIFDDQFSVERPDGSNFTLKIRSTKLEDSAMYFCASSYQNIQYFGAGTRLSVL.

The gene calls are TRBV2 and TRBJ2-3; TRBD1 matches at 10 bases. Trimming took 6 bases from V and 4 from J; bases not matched to a gene: 1. The CDR3 contains 13 residues. Germline V lookup: CDR1 SNHLY, CDR2 FYNNEI. In nucleotides, the CDR3 is TGTGCCAGCAGCGGGACAGGGGCAGATACGCAGTATTTT. It is translated as CASSGTGADTQYF.

This clonotype was observed a few times. The J gene is TRBJ2-1, the V gene TRBV11-2, with D perhaps being TRBD1 or TRBD2 (5 bases each). Trimming removed 4 bases at V and 0 bases at J, with 16 bases between. The CDR3 covers 17 residues. Per the germline V gene, CDR1 is SGHAT and CDR2 is FQNNGV. In nucleotides, the CDR3 is TGTGCCAGCAGCTACCTCATGGGGGAGAGCTCCTACAATGAGCAGTTCTTC. Its translation: CASSYLMGESSYNEQFF.

This clonotype was seen once. Compared with germline, one end of the junction differs, possibly owing to a read error. V and J are TRBV12-3 or TRBV12-4 and TRBJ1-2; TRBD1 might be the D (6 bases). There are 13 residues in the CDR3. CDR3 in DNA: TGTGCCAACAGTTCCAGGGGTGTCTATGGCTACACCTTC. It codes for CANSSRGVYGYTF.